A single sample is the source of the 25 T cell receptor beta chains below, sequenced in a study of T cell repertoires in cytomegalovirus infection. TCRdb reprocessed the reads via MiXCR and lists one record per CDR3 protein. The sample includes 200,000 to 300,000 distinct CDR3 sequences, roughly 9.1% of them seen just once. Sequencing input: PBMCs. These receptors were collected from a human donor in good health (CMV status not recorded). Some clones in this sample may be carry-over from other donors' samples.

This clonotype turned up a few times. The chain combines TRBV7-2 with TRBJ1-5; D perhaps matches TRBD1 (6 bases). There are 16 residues in the CDR3. Germline CDR1 reads SGHTA; CDR2 reads FQGNSA. Between the trimmed V and J ends, which lost 4 bases and 4 bases, there was a span of 17 bases. CDR3: CASSSRVGAENQPQHF. Here the CDR3 DNA reads TGTGCCAGCAGCTCCCGTGTGGGGGCGGAGAATCAGCCCCAGCATTTT.

This sequence joins TRBV5-8 and TRBJ1-1; 10 bases agree with TRBD1. The V and J ends lost 3 bases and 9 bases, in that order; junction bases with no gene match: 14. Germline V gene data show CDR1 as SGHTS and CDR2 as YDEGEE. The CDR3 is 16 residues long. CDR3 sequence reads: CASSSKTGQGKGKAFF. The CDR3 DNA reads TGTGCCAGCAGCTCTAAAACGGGACAGGGGAAAGGTAAAGCTTTCTTT.

At least ten counts were recorded for this clonotype. The chain joins TRBV7-2 to TRBJ2-4, with 9 bases that match TRBD2. Per the germline V gene, CDR1 is SGHTA and CDR2 is FQGNSA. J lost 3 bases, V lost 4 bases, and 16 bases had no gene match. This CDR3 comprises 19 residues. CDR3 residues: CASSSPFGRGGRGKNIQYF. In DNA, the CDR3 is TGTGCCAGCAGCTCTCCGTTCGGGCGGGGGGGCCGGGGCAAAAACATTCAGTACTTC. Filled out from reference TRBV7-2 and TRBJ2-4, the complete variable domain reads GAGVSQSPSNKVTEKGKDVELRCDPISGHTALYWYRQSLGQGLEFLIYFQGNSAPDKSGLPSDRFSAERTGGSVSTLTIQRTQQEDSAVYLCASSSPFGRGGRGKNIQYFGAGTRLSVL.

This clonotype was detected only a few times. As DNA, the CDR3 is TGTGCCAGCAGTTCCGGGGGCGGGCCGGGATCGGGGGCCAACGTCCTGACTTTC. Residues: CASSSGGGPGSGANVLTF. The chain has TRBV7-2 and TRBJ2-6; D assignment may be TRBD1 or TRBD2 (6 bases each). This CDR3 is 18 amino acids long. The ends were cut back, 6 bases at V and 4 bases at J, with 22 bases in the middle. Germline V gives CDR1 SGHTA, CDR2 FQGNSA.

This clonotype was observed at least ten times. V usage is TRBV7-2 and J usage is TRBJ1-5; possible D gene TRBD1, 6 bases. This CDR3 has 17 residues. Between the trimmed V and J ends, which lost 5 bases and 1 base, there was a span of 18 bases. Looked up from germline, CDR1 is SGHTA and CDR2 is FQGNSA. CDR3 DNA sequence: TGTGCCAGCAGCCTCACGAGGCCAGGGGAGAGCAATCAGCCCCAGCATTTT. Amino acids: CASSLTRPGESNQPQHF.

This clonotype showed up many times. The V and J genes are TRBV7-2 and TRBJ2-1; 8 bases are a match to TRBD1. Germline loops: CDR1 SGHTA, CDR2 FQGNSA. The trim removed 1 base at V and 9 bases at J, leaving 5 bases unmatched. The CDR3 has 14 amino acids. DNA of the CDR3: TGTGCCAGCAGCTTAGGACAGGGGTTTAGTGAGCAGTTCTTC. Translated: CASSLGQGFSEQFF. Variable domain in full (rest from reference TRBV7-2 and TRBJ2-1): GAGVSQSPSNKVTEKGKDVELRCDPISGHTALYWYRQSLGQGLEFLIYFQGNSAPDKSGLPSDRFSAERTGGSVSTLTIQRTQQEDSAVYLCASSLGQGFSEQFFGPGTRLTVL.

V gene TRBV28 combines with J gene TRBJ2-5; TRBD2 aligns across 10 bases. Per the germline V gene, CDR1 is MDHEN and CDR2 is SYDVKM. The junction had 7 bases not matched to a gene; V was cut back by 1 base and J by 5 bases. This CDR3 has 16 residues. CDR3: CASSLSSGGAEETQYF. As DNA, the CDR3 is TGTGCCAGCAGTTTATCCAGCGGGGGGGCCGAGGAGACCCAGTACTTC.

The V gene is TRBV11-2, the J gene TRBJ2-7; D unclear. Germline V CDR1 and CDR2: SGHAT, FQNNGV. Deletions cut 8 bases from V and 0 bases from J, with 11 bases between. CDR3 length equals 13 residues. CDR3 protein: CASGPLGSYEQYF. CDR3 bases: TGTGCCAGCGGCCCCTTGGGCTCCTACGAGCAGTACTTC.

This clonotype was detected a few times. The rearrangement links TRBV19 to TRBJ1-5, with D possibly matching TRBD1 (6 bases). This CDR3 region has 16 residues. The V and J ends lost 6 bases and 5 bases respectively, with 20 bases between them. The V gene's germline CDR1 is LNHDA and CDR2 SQIVND (reference sequence). The chain's CDR3 is CASRTNWDTRDQPQHF. Here the CDR3 DNA reads TGTGCCAGTAGAACCAACTGGGACACTCGCGATCAGCCCCAGCATTTT.

This clonotype has a handful of counts. The chain combines TRBV6-6 with TRBJ2-7; 10 nucleotides agree with TRBD1. J gave up 7 bases and V 4 bases, and 10 bases lay outside the gene matches. The CDR3 length is 15 residues. CDR1 is MNHNY, CDR2 SVGAGI, per germline (reference sequence). This CDR3 reads CASSLPGQGRQEQYF. CDR3 nucleotide sequence: TGTGCCAGCAGTTTACCGGGACAGGGGCGTCAAGAGCAGTACTTC.

This clonotype was seen many times. J is TRBJ2-5 and V is TRBV7-2; weak D call: TRBD1 (6 bases). This CDR3 comprises 14 residues. Trimming removed 3 bases from V and 4 bases from J, with 12 bases in between. CDR1 is SGHTA, CDR2 FQGNSA, per germline. In DNA, the CDR3 is TGTGCCAGCAGCTTCACAGGGTGGGGAGAGACCCAGTACTTC. This translates into CASSFTGWGETQYF.

This clonotype came up many times. The chain combines TRBV7-4 with TRBJ2-7; tentative D call: TRBD2 (7 bases). Germline CDR1 and CDR2: SGHVT and SQSDAQ. The CDR3 is 16 amino acids. Trimming pared 5 bases from V and 6 bases from J, leaving 23 bases between. CDR3 protein: CASSPHRGAGVCEQYF. CDR3 coding DNA: TGTGCCAGCAGCCCTCATCGGGGGGCCGGGGTCTGCGAGCAGTACTTC. Full variable domain (missing parts from reference TRBV7-4 and TRBJ2-7): GAGVSQSPRYKVAKRGRDVALRCDSISGHVTLYWYRQTLGQGSEVLTYSQSDAQRDKSGRPSGRFSAERPERSVSTLKIQRTEQGDSAVYLCASSPHRGAGVCEQYFGPGTRLTVT.

This clonotype has just a few counts. V is TRBV11-2 and J is TRBJ1-5; D gene uncertain. The germline gives CDR1 SGHAT, CDR2 FQNNGV. V was trimmed by 0 bases and J by 7 bases, leaving 13 bases between them. This CDR3 contains 15 residues. This CDR3 reads CASSLDHNNVQPQHF. In DNA form, the CDR3 reads TGTGCCAGCAGCTTAGATCACAATAACGTACAGCCCCAGCATTTT.

This clonotype was seen repeatedly, ten times or more. The V gene is TRBV7-9, the J gene TRBJ1-4; D is unclear. Germline CDR1 SEHNR, CDR2 FQNEAQ (reference sequence). Trimming left V 5 bases short and J 8 bases short, with 15 bases between. The CDR3 is 14 amino acids. CDR3 sequence: CASSHKSAGEKLFF. The CDR3 region has the DNA TGTGCCAGCAGCCATAAGTCGGCAGGCGAAAAACTGTTTTTT. Filled out from reference TRBV7-9 and TRBJ1-4, the complete variable domain reads DTGVSQNPRHKITKRGQNVTFRCDPISEHNRLYWYRQTLGQGPEFLTYFQNEAQLEKSRLLSDRFSAERPKGSFSTLEIQRTEQGDSAMYLCASSHKSAGEKLFFGSGTQLSVL.

The rearrangement links TRBV18 to TRBJ2-1, with D unclear. Germline V gene sequence: CDR1 KGHSH, CDR2 LQKENI. The CDR3 is 17 residues long. Trimming removed 4 bases at V and 2 bases at J, with 18 bases between. The CDR3 sequence: CASSRQRQGVAYNEQFF. In DNA, the CDR3 is TGTGCCAGCTCACGTCAAAGGCAAGGAGTTGCCTACAATGAGCAGTTCTTC.

This clonotype was detected ten times or more. The chain combines TRBV7-9 with TRBJ2-1, with TRBD2 matching 10 bases. The CDR3 totals 19 residues. Trimming removed 2 bases from V and 0 bases from J; junction bases left unmatched: 10. Germline-derived CDR1 and CDR2 are SEHNR and FQNEAQ (reference sequence). The CDR3 loop reads CASSLTSGTPPFSYNEQFF. In DNA form, the CDR3 reads TGTGCCAGCAGCTTAACTAGCGGGACCCCCCCATTCTCCTACAATGAGCAGTTCTTC. The variable domain in full, completed from reference TRBV7-9 and TRBJ2-1, reads DTGVSQNPRHKITKRGQNVTFRCDPISEHNRLYWYRQTLGQGPEFLTYFQNEAQLEKSRLLSDRFSAERPKGSFSTLEIQRTEQGDSAMYLCASSLTSGTPPFSYNEQFFGPGTRLTVL.

This clonotype was counted ten times or more. The chain links TRBV5-1 to TRBJ2-1; D gene unclear. The germline V gene has CDR1 SGHRS and CDR2 YFSETQ. V gave up 5 bases and J gave up 5 bases, with 11 bases separating them. The CDR3 consists of 13 residues. DNA for the CDR3: TGCGCCAGCAGTGAAGGGAACCACAATGAGCAGTTCTTC. This sequence encodes CASSEGNHNEQFF.

This clonotype showed up many times. The chain uses TRBV7-2 and TRBJ2-5; 9 bases match TRBD2. V lost 5 bases and J lost 4; bases outside the gene matches: 14. The CDR3 sequence is 17 residues long. Germline CDR1 and CDR2: SGHTA and FQGNSA. The CDR3 here is CASSLLSAGGRGETQYF. In DNA, the CDR3 is TGTGCCAGCAGCCTACTTAGTGCGGGGGGGAGAGGAGAGACCCAGTACTTC.

There are many counts of this clonotype. V gene TRBV5-8 combines with J gene TRBJ1-1; D gene uncertain. This CDR3 spans 14 amino acids. V lost 0 bases and J lost 5, with 11 bases in between. Germline assignment: CDR1 SGHTS and CDR2 YDEGEE. CDR3 in DNA: TGTGCCAGCAGCTTGGAGAGGGTTAGGACTGAAGCTTTCTTT. Translation gives CASSLERVRTEAFF.

This clonotype was observed many times. The CDR3 DNA sequence: TGCAGTGCCCCCAGGGACGGAATCACAGATACGCAGTATTTT. Its protein is CSAPRDGITDTQYF. The genes are TRBV20-1 and TRBJ2-3; either TRBD1 or TRBD2 may supply D (5 bases each). This CDR3 contains 14 residues. Trimming stripped 6 bases from V and 2 bases from J, with 15 bases between. Germline V lookup: CDR1 DFQATT, CDR2 SNEGSKA (reference sequence).

The rearrangement links TRBV28 to TRBJ1-5; a possible D gene is TRBD1 (5 bases). CDR1 and CDR2 from the germline V gene are MDHEN and SYDVKM. V shed 2 bases and J shed 6 bases, with 14 bases lying between them. This CDR3 is 15 amino acids long. CDR3 coding DNA: TGTGCCAGCAGTTTAGAGAGTCAGGGTTTTCAGCCCCAGCATTTT. This gives the protein CASSLESQGFQPQHF.

This clonotype was observed at least ten times. The chain uses TRBV7-2 and TRBJ2-2; possibly TRBD2 for D (5 bases). V gave up 5 bases and J gave up 6 bases, with 13 bases separating them. The CDR3 runs to 14 residues. From germline, CDR1 is SGHTA and CDR2 FQGNSA. Written as DNA, the CDR3 is TGTGCCAGCAGCCCTACCGGGAATGCCGGGGAGCTGTTTTTT. This translates into CASSPTGNAGELFF.

This clonotype has ten or more counts. The J gene is TRBJ1-5, the V gene TRBV10-3, with TRBD1 as a possible D gene (6 bases). Germline values: CDR1 ENHRY, CDR2 SYGVKD. V was clipped by 6 bases and J by 5 bases, with 11 bases between them. This CDR3 is 13 amino acids long. The CDR3 protein is CAIRQGKDQPQHF. Written as DNA, the CDR3 is TGTGCCATCAGGCAGGGGAAGGATCAGCCCCAGCATTTT.

This clonotype was recorded many times. This chain links TRBV7-3 with TRBJ2-2, with D uncertain. The ends were cut back, 1 base at V and 5 bases at J, with 8 bases in the middle. This CDR3 spans 14 amino acids. Germline CDR1 SGHTA, CDR2 FQGTGA. The DNA for the CDR3 is TGTGCCAGCAGCTTAATAAGTGTTACCGGGGAGCTGTTTTTT. Translated, it gives CASSLISVTGELFF. Supplemented by reference TRBV7-3 and TRBJ2-2, the full variable domain reads GAGVSQTPSNKVTEKGKYVELRCDPISGHTALYWYRQSLGQGPEFLIYFQGTGAADDSGLPNDRFFAVRPEGSVSTLKIQRTERGDSAVYLCASSLISVTGELFFGEGSRLTVL.

This clonotype was recorded many times. The genes are TRBV7-2 and TRBJ1-2; D is uncertain. Germline loops: CDR1 SGHTA, CDR2 FQGNSA. V was pared by 2 bases and J by 2 bases, with 3 bases between. CDR3 size: 12 residues. CDR3 nucleotides: TGTGCCAGCAGCTTACACAACTATGGCTACACCTTC. Translating gives CASSLHNYGYTF.